This T cell receptor beta chain was found in a study of blood T cell repertoires in COVID-19. Overall study context: From the United States, Italy and Spain came samples of acute and convalescent COVID-19. PBMCs, B-cell-depleted T cells, or T cells provided the cDNA or gDNA that made up the material.

In the original processing: Reference gene primers were amplified, and this amplification served to estimate nucleated cell counts. TCRdb keeps only in-frame clones here, not all; method: immunoSEQ multiplex PCR. V and J calls and clone size are given by that table; D and trimming were obtained from the DNA. The sample gives 65,000 to 75,000 clones, about 80% of which show up once; roughly 12% is in the top ten. The CDR3 runs 14 residues. Deletions cut 4 bases from V and 6 bases from J, with 14 bases between. V and J are TRBV5-3 and TRBJ2-1; D is possibly TRBD2 (5 bases). TRBV5-3 qualifies as an ORF whose function is uncertain. Material: peripheral blood. The source is a human donor in a cohort sampled during active COVID-19. The CDR3 sequence is CARSRAVWSNEQFF. The CDR3 nucleotides read TGTGCCAGAAGCCGAGCGGTGTGGAGCAATGAGCAGTTCTTC.